One sample yielded the 32 T cell receptor beta chains listed below, sequenced in a study of T cell responses to AZD1222 COVID-19 vaccine. The protocol was immunoSEQ multiplex PCR, while the TCRdb copy is restricted to in-frame clones and leaves out a portion. Of 150,000 to 200,000 clones listed, just over 90% are singletons. The sample was peripheral blood, taken 28 days after the second AZD1222 dose. These receptors were obtained from an adult who received the AZD1222 COVID-19 vaccine.

This chain links TRBV6-5 with TRBJ2-5; 9 bases agree with TRBD2. The V gene's germline CDR1 is MNHEY and CDR2 SVGAGI. V was clipped by 6 bases and J by 5 bases; unmatched bases: 10. This CDR3 region has 15 residues. The CDR3 nucleotides read TGTGCCAGCAGCCCAGCCGGGGCGGGAGGGGAGACCCAGTACTTC. Protein sequence: CASSPAGAGGETQYF.

This clone is a singleton in its sample. V gene TRBV9 combines with J gene TRBJ1-6; D uncertain. CDR1 SGDLS and CDR2 YYNGEE come from the germline V gene. V shed 3 bases and J shed 0 bases, with 13 bases lying between them. This CDR3 comprises 17 residues. CDR3 amino acids: CASSEAHISSYNSPLHF. CDR3 in DNA: TGTGCCAGCAGCGAGGCACACATAAGCTCCTATAATTCACCCCTCCACTTT.

This clone was found a few times. The chain is built from TRBV29-1 and TRBJ1-1; maybe TRBD1 (5 bases). Germline CDR1 is SQVTM and CDR2 is ANQGSEA. Between the trimmed V and J ends, which lost 4 bases and 1 base, there was a span of 7 bases. This CDR3 region has 12 residues. CDR3 nucleotide sequence: TGCAGCGTTGGGGGCTCGAACACTGAAGCTTTCTTT. Amino acids: CSVGGSNTEAFF.

This clone was seen once. The rearrangement links TRBV5-1 to TRBJ1-2; D is undetermined. CDR3 length: 15 amino acids. CDR1 is SGHRS, CDR2 YFSETQ, per germline. Trimming shortened V by 0 bases and J by 8 bases, and 17 bases separated the two germline ends. The CDR3 DNA reads TGCGCCAGCAGCTTGGCGGCAGAGCCCTATGAGGGCTACACCTTC. Translated: CASSLAAEPYEGYTF.

The chain carries TRBV30 and TRBJ2-5; TRBD1 matches at 10 bases. This CDR3 comprises 14 residues. Germline assignment: CDR1 GTSNPN and CDR2 SVGIG (reference sequence). With 2 bases clipped from V and 5 bases from J, the junction kept 5 bases outside the gene matches. In nucleotides, the CDR3 is TGTGCCTGGAGTCGACAGGGGGCTCAGGAGACCCAGTACTTC. Amino acid sequence: CAWSRQGAQETQYF.

The chain combines TRBV12-3 or TRBV12-4 with TRBJ1-4; TRBD1 might be the D (5 bases). The V and J ends lost 3 bases and 8 bases respectively, with 10 bases between them. The CDR3 runs to 13 residues. The CDR3 DNA is TGTGCCAGCAGTTTTAGTCGGGGGGAAAAACTGTTTTTT. The encoded protein is CASSFSRGEKLFF.

The count of this clone is one. This sequence joins TRBV2 and TRBJ2-5, with 9 bases aligning to TRBD1. This CDR3 has 16 residues. The germline V gene encodes CDR1 SNHLY and CDR2 FYNNEI. Trimming took 5 bases from V and 5 from J; bases not matched to a gene: 12. The CDR3 spells CASSRPGQGVAETQYF. The DNA of the CDR3 is TGTGCCAGCAGTCGTCCGGGACAGGGTGTCGCCGAGACCCAGTACTTC. The variable domain in full, completed from reference TRBV2 and TRBJ2-5, reads EPEVTQTPSHQVTQMGQEVILRCVPISNHLYFYWYRQILGQKVEFLVSFYNNEISEKSEIFDDQFSVERPDGSNFTLKIRSTKLEDSAMYFCASSRPGQGVAETQYFGPGTRLLVL.

The chain joins TRBV5-8 to TRBJ2-2, with D uncertain. V was cut by 4 bases and J by 1 base, with 8 bases left in between. CDR1 SGHTS and CDR2 YDEGEE come from the germline V gene. The CDR3 extends over 14 amino acids. The CDR3 DNA sequence: TGTGCCAGCAGCCCGGCAGGGAACACCGGGGAGCTGTTTTTT. It specifies CASSPAGNTGELFF.

The chain uses TRBV5-6 and TRBJ2-7, with 7 bases that match TRBD1. The ends lost 1 base at V and 6 bases at J; junction bases unmatched: 13. CDR3 size: 16 residues. The germline V gene encodes CDR1 SGHDT and CDR2 YYEEEE. The CDR3 region has the DNA TGTGCCAGCAGCTTGTTTTGGGGCGTGGCAGGGGGCGAGCAGTACTTC. Protein: CASSLFWGVAGGEQYF.

V usage is TRBV2 and J usage is TRBJ1-5; D ambiguous. CDR3 size: 13 residues. V was pared by 4 bases and J by 4 bases, with 8 bases between. Germline values: CDR1 SNHLY, CDR2 FYNNEI. CDR3 DNA sequence: TGTGCCAGCAGTGTGGTCAGAAATCAGCCCCAGCATTTT. Translation gives CASSVVRNQPQHF. Complete variable domain (other parts from reference TRBV2 and TRBJ1-5): EPEVTQTPSHQVTQMGQEVILRCVPISNHLYFYWYRQILGQKVEFLVSFYNNEISEKSEIFDDQFSVERPDGSNFTLKIRSTKLEDSAMYFCASSVVRNQPQHFGDGTRLSIL.

The rearrangement links TRBV30 to TRBJ2-1; no firm D call. Germline CDR1 reads GTSNPN; CDR2 reads SVGIG (reference sequence). Deletions cut 2 bases from V and 4 bases from J, with 6 bases between. This CDR3 spans 12 amino acids. The CDR3 region is CAWSRLYNEQFF. The CDR3 region has the DNA TGTGCCTGGAGTCGTCTATACAATGAGCAGTTCTTC.

The genes are TRBV19 and TRBJ2-2, with a possible D match to TRBD2 (6 bases). In germline, CDR1 is LNHDA, CDR2 SQIVND (reference sequence). V lost 3 bases and J lost 4, with 12 bases in between. CDR3 size: 15 residues. The CDR3 nucleotides are TGTGCCAGTAGTATGGAGGGGACGGTCACCGGGGAGCTGTTTTTT. It translates to CASSMEGTVTGELFF.

This clone was seen once. The chain carries TRBV6-5 and TRBJ1-2, with TRBD1 matching over 9 bases. With V trimmed by 5 bases and J by 4 bases, 5 bases remained unmatched. Germline values: CDR1 MNHEY, CDR2 SVGAGI. This CDR3 region has 14 residues. The CDR3 region has the DNA TGTGCCAGCAGTCCGCAGACAGGGGGCTATGGCTACACCTTC. Translated: CASSPQTGGYGYTF.

This chain joins TRBV3-1 (or the pseudogene TRBV3-2) and TRBJ1-6; no reliable D call. The ends were cut back, 1 base at V and 9 bases at J, with 10 bases in the middle. The V gene's germline CDR1 is LGHDT and CDR2 YNNKEL (reference sequence). This CDR3 has 14 amino acids. The CDR3: CASSQASLRSPLHF. Here the CDR3 DNA reads TGTGCCAGCAGCCAAGCCTCTCTCCGTTCACCCCTCCACTTT.

This clone is a singleton in its sample. The rearrangement uses TRBV9 and TRBJ1-2; 7 nucleotides line up with TRBD1. The CDR3 loop spans 14 amino acids. J lost 6 bases, V lost 3 bases, and 8 bases had no gene match. The germline V gene encodes CDR1 SGDLS and CDR2 YYNGEE. CDR3 in DNA: TGTGCCAGCAGCGCCACACCAGGGGGGGATGGCTACACCTTC. Amino acid sequence: CASSATPGGDGYTF.

The chain recombines TRBV18 with TRBJ1-2; 8 bases are a match to TRBD1. Germline CDR1 reads KGHSH; CDR2 reads LQKENI. Trimming took 2 bases from V and 7 from J; bases not matched to a gene: 9. The CDR3 spans 15 residues. CDR3: CASSPGTGPLGGYTF. The CDR3 nucleotides are TGTGCCAGCTCACCAGGGACAGGCCCGTTAGGTGGCTACACCTTC.

The J gene is TRBJ2-5, the V gene TRBV7-9, with D unresolved. The V gene's germline CDR1 is SEHNR and CDR2 FQNEAQ (reference sequence). There are 15 residues in the CDR3. Trimming took off 2 bases at V and 1 base at J, with 11 bases between the two ends. The DNA for the CDR3 is TGTGCCAGCAGCTTAAGGGATTCAAGCCAAGAGACCCAGTACTTC. Translating gives CASSLRDSSQETQYF. Filled out from reference TRBV7-9 and TRBJ2-5, the complete variable domain reads DTGVSQNPRHKITKRGQNVTFRCDPISEHNRLYWYRQTLGQGPEFLTYFQNEAQLEKSRLLSDRFSAERPKGSFSTLEIQRTEQGDSAMYLCASSLRDSSQETQYFGPGTRLLVL.

The CDR3 spells CASIRRRCTDTQYF. In nucleotides, the CDR3 is TGTGCCAGCATTAGGCGGAGGTGCACAGATACGCAGTATTTT. V gene TRBV21-1 combines with J gene TRBJ2-3; the table's D call TRBD2 went unverified against the DNA. TRBV21-1 is a pseudogene. The CDR3 has 14 amino acids.

Note on this clone: The junction differs from germline at one of its ends, possibly a read error. CDR3 in DNA: TGTGCCAGCAGATTAGGGACTAGCCAGTTCTTC. It specifies CASRLGTSQFF. The chain has TRBV7-8 and TRBJ2-1; TRBD2 matches 9 bases. From germline, CDR1 is SGHVS and CDR2 FQNEAQ. CDR3 size: 11 residues.

The chain uses TRBV10-1 and TRBJ2-3; 10 nucleotides align to TRBD2. After removal of 6 bases from V and 5 bases from J, the junction contained 8 bases not matched to a gene. Germline CDR1 is WNHNN and CDR2 is SYGVQD (reference sequence). This CDR3 is built from 15 residues. The CDR3 DNA follows: TGCGCCAGCAGAGGGACCTTAGCGGGAGGAGATACGCAGTATTTT. The encoded protein is CASRGTLAGGDTQYF.

The chain uses TRBV10-3 and TRBJ1-1; the match to TRBD1 covers 8 bases. V dropped 6 bases and J dropped 1; count of bases not matched to a gene: 4. Germline CDR1 and CDR2: ENHRY and SYGVKD. The CDR3 is 14 residues long. The CDR3, as DNA: TGTGCCATCAGAGGACAGGGCGGGAACACTGAAGCTTTCTTT. Translation: CAIRGQGGNTEAFF.

V usage is TRBV5-1 and J usage is TRBJ1-4; 7 positions agree with TRBD1. Germline CDR1 is SGHRS and CDR2 is YFSETQ. There are 14 residues in the CDR3. V was clipped by 4 bases and J by 5 bases; unmatched bases: 5. The CDR3 sequence: CASSTGRGNEKLFF. Written as DNA, the CDR3 is TGCGCCAGCAGCACGGGCAGGGGGAATGAAAAACTGTTTTTT.

The chain employs TRBV14 and TRBJ1-2; D ambiguous. This CDR3 comprises 13 residues. Germline CDR1 SGHDN, CDR2 FVKESK. Trimming removed 4 bases at V and 8 bases at J, with 14 bases between. DNA for the CDR3: TGTGCCAGCAGCCCCCGGCCGTCTGGGGGCTACACCTTC. This gives the protein CASSPRPSGGYTF.

The genes are TRBV12-3 or TRBV12-4 and TRBJ2-3, with a weak D call TRBD2 (5 bases). CDR3 length: 13 amino acids. V gave up 7 bases and J gave up 2 bases, with 10 bases separating them. CDR3 residues: CASTSGLTDTQYF. For the CDR3, the DNA is TGTGCCAGCACCTCCGGACTCACAGATACGCAGTATTTT.

The rearrangement links TRBV7-2 to TRBJ2-3, with a possible D match to TRBD2 (5 bases). The CDR3 is 14 residues long. V lost 5 bases to trimming and J lost 0 bases, with 9 bases between them. From germline, CDR1 is SGHTA and CDR2 FQGNSA. Here the CDR3 DNA reads TGTGCCAGCAGCCCCTGGACTAGCACAGATACGCAGTATTTT. Translation: CASSPWTSTDTQYF.

The chain combines TRBV3-1 (or the pseudogene TRBV3-2) with TRBJ2-7; D is unresolved. In germline, CDR1 is LGHDT, CDR2 YNNKEL (reference sequence). V shed 1 base and J shed 0 bases, with 10 bases lying between them. This CDR3 contains 15 residues. CDR3: CASSQVPRPSYEQYF. CDR3 nucleotides: TGTGCCAGCAGCCAAGTCCCCAGGCCCTCCTACGAGCAGTACTTC.

This clone was seen a single time. J is TRBJ2-7 and V is TRBV4-2; TRBD2 aligns across 16 bases. CDR1 is LGHNA, CDR2 YNFKEQ, per germline. CDR3 length: 16 residues. V lost 4 bases to trimming and J lost 5 bases; unmatched junction nucleotides: 5. The chain's CDR3 is CASSPGLAGGVDEQYF. CDR3 DNA sequence: TGTGCCAGCAGCCCGGGACTAGCGGGAGGGGTCGACGAGCAGTACTTC.

This chain uses TRBV5-1 with TRBJ2-5; 7 bases are a match to TRBD2. Trimming took 1 base from V and 4 from J; bases not matched to a gene: 4. Germline V gene data show CDR1 as SGHRS and CDR2 as YFSETQ. The CDR3 is 14 residues long. CDR3 region: CASSLKRDGETQYF. CDR3 in DNA: TGCGCCAGCAGCTTGAAGCGGGATGGAGAGACCCAGTACTTC.

The chain employs TRBV5-6 and TRBJ1-4; possible D gene TRBD1, 5 bases. The V gene lost 2 bases and the J gene lost 10 bases, with 15 bases spanning the gap. This CDR3 has 14 residues. Germline CDR1 SGHDT, CDR2 YYEEEE. The DNA for the CDR3 is TGTGCCAGCAGCTTACCGGGCCTAAGGGGAAAACTGTTTTTT. Translating gives CASSLPGLRGKLFF.

The chain couples TRBV6-2 or TRBV6-3 to TRBJ2-5; 7 nucleotides align to TRBD1. The CDR3 is made up of 14 amino acids. Looked up from germline, CDR1 is MNHEY and CDR2 is SVGEGT. Trimming at V came to 6 bases and at J to 4 bases, leaving 8 bases not matched to a gene. The DNA of the CDR3 is TGTGCCAGCAGCTCAGACAGGGTCGTAGAGACCCAGTACTTC. It specifies CASSSDRVVETQYF.

J is TRBJ2-7 and V is TRBV29-1; 7 bases map to TRBD1. The germline CDR1 and CDR2 sequences are SQVTM and ANQGSEA. This CDR3 contains 13 residues. J gave up 2 bases and V 8 bases, and 9 bases lay outside the gene matches. CDR3 nucleotides: TGCAGCTGCCTGGGCAGGGGGACCTACGAGCAGTACTTC. It is translated as CSCLGRGTYEQYF.

This rearrangement joins TRBV7-9 to TRBJ2-1, with D tentatively TRBD2 (6 bases). Germline loops: CDR1 SEHNR, CDR2 FQNEAQ (reference sequence). Trimming removed 4 bases at V and 2 bases at J, with 12 bases between. The CDR3 loop spans 15 amino acids. CDR3 coding DNA: TGTGCCAGCAGCTCCGCGGAGGGCGCCTACAATGAGCAGTTCTTC. Translated: CASSSAEGAYNEQFF.